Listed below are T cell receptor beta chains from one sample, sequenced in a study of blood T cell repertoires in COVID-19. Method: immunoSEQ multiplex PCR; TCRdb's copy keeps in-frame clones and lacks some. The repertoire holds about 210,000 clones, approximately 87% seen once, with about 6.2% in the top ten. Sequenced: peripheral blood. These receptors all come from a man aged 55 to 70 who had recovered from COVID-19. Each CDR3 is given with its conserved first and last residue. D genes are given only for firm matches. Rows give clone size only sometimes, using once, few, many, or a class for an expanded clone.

CASSRSDWRSSGNTIYF | TGTGCCAGCTCACGGTCGGACTGGAGATCATCTGGAAACACCATATATTTT | . | . | TRBJ1-3 | TRBV18
CASSVRTTHNEQFF | TGTGCCAGCAGTGTCCGGACTACTCACAATGAGCAGTTCTTC | . | . | TRBJ2-1 | TRBV2
CASSKPGGDTQYF | TGTGCCAGCAGCAAACCCGGAGGGGATACGCAGTATTTT | once | . | TRBJ2-3 | TRBV9
CSARDGAEQFF | TGCAGTGCTAGAGATGGAGCTGAGCAGTTCTTC | . | . | TRBJ2-1 | TRBV20-1
CASSESASGGETQYF | TGTGCCAGCAGTGAATCGGCTAGCGGGGGGGAGACCCAGTACTTC | once | TRBD2 | TRBJ2-5 | TRBV2
CASSPPNRGPLATNEKLFF | TGTGCCAGCTCACCACCAAACAGGGGGCCCCTCGCAACTAATGAAAAACTGTTTTTT | . | TRBD1 | TRBJ1-4 | TRBV18
CASSSGQGSGGYTF | TGTGCCAGCAGCTCGGGACAGGGGTCGGGTGGCTACACCTTC | . | TRBD1 | TRBJ1-2 | TRBV5-6
CASSLEGVSYEQYF | TGCGCCAGCAGCTTGGAGGGGGTCTCCTACGAGCAGTACTTC | . | . | TRBJ2-7 | TRBV5-1
CASSFGGTGVYNEQFF | TGTGCCAGCAGCTTCGGCGGGACGGGTGTTTACAATGAGCAGTTCTTC | . | . | TRBJ2-1 | TRBV5-8
CAITRGQGATEAFF | TGTGCCATCACCAGGGGACAGGGGGCCACTGAAGCTTTCTTT | . | TRBD1 | TRBJ1-1 | TRBV10-3
CASSTSGTANTEAFF | TGTGCCAGCAGTACCTCCGGGACAGCAAACACTGAAGCTTTCTTT | . | TRBD1 | TRBJ1-1 | TRBV6-5
CASSVTPGTSGVYEQYF | TGTGCCAGCAGCGTAACCCCTGGGACTAGCGGAGTCTACGAGCAGTACTTC | . | TRBD2 | TRBJ2-7 | TRBV9
CASSGGYRRQADTQYF | TGTGCCAGCAGCGGAGGGTACAGGCGACAGGCAGATACGCAGTATTTT | . | . | TRBJ2-3 | TRBV9
CASSSGQFNEQFF | TGTGCCAGCAGCAGTGGACAGTTCAATGAGCAGTTCTTC | . | . | TRBJ2-1 | TRBV7-2
CATRGHRGPGNQPQHF | TGTGCCACCCGGGGCCACAGGGGGCCGGGCAATCAGCCCCAGCATTTT | many | TRBD1 | TRBJ1-5 | TRBV2
CASSNRGGNSPLHF | TGTGCCAGCAGCAACAGGGGAGGTAATTCACCCCTCCACTTT | once | TRBD1 | TRBJ1-6 | TRBV3-1/TRBV3-2
CASSPTQTAGGLGLTQYF | TGTGCCAGCTCACCAACGCAGACAGCGGGGGGGCTGGGGCTTACGCAGTATTTT | . | TRBD2 | TRBJ2-3 | TRBV18
CASSPPGISGANVLTF | TGTGCCAGCAGCCCCCCCGGGATCTCTGGGGCCAACGTCCTGACTTTC | . | . | TRBJ2-6 | TRBV9
CASSQELLRTGGFNTEAFF | TGTGCCAGCAGCCAAGAGTTGCTAAGGACAGGGGGATTTAACACTGAAGCTTTCTTT | . | TRBD1 | TRBJ1-1 | TRBV4-2
CASRLAGGTYEQYF | TGTGCCAGTAGACTAGCGGGGGGAACCTACGAGCAGTACTTC | . | TRBD2 | TRBJ2-7 | TRBV19
CSVAYFSYNEQFF | TGCAGCGTTGCATACTTCTCCTACAATGAGCAGTTCTTC | . | . | TRBJ2-1 | TRBV29-1
CASSLMTSYEQYF | TGTGCCAGTAGTCTCATGACAAGCTACGAGCAGTACTTC | . | . | TRBJ2-7 | TRBV19
CASRGQGGRGCYTF | TGTGCCAGCAGAGGACAGGGGGGACGAGGTTGCTACACCTTC | . | . | TRBJ1-2 | TRBV21-1
CASSSRPGGVGTDTQYF | TGTGCCAGCAGCTCCCGACCTGGCGGGGTAGGCACAGATACGCAGTATTTT | . | . | TRBJ2-3 | TRBV6-4
CASSDGGTGNTIYF | TGTGCCAGTAGCGACGGGGGGACTGGAAACACCATATATTTT | . | . | TRBJ1-3 | TRBV19
CASGWTGANTEAFF | TGCGCCAGCGGATGGACAGGGGCGAACACTGAAGCTTTCTTT | few | TRBD1 | TRBJ1-1 | TRBV10-2
CASSLPRTGKNYGYTF | TGTGCCAGCAGCCTCCCAAGGACAGGGAAGAACTATGGCTACACCTTC | . | TRBD1 | TRBJ1-2 | TRBV9
CASSLGTGVGEQYF | TGTGCCAGCAGCCTTGGGACAGGGGTCGGCGAGCAGTACTTC | once | TRBD1 | TRBJ2-7 | TRBV4-2
CASTLETGTLEPFF | TGTGCCAGCACGCTGGAGACAGGGACTCTCGAGCCTTTCTTT | . | TRBD1 | TRBJ1-1 | TRBV6-5
CASRAVAGGLVDTQYF | TGTGCCAGCAGGGCAGTAGCGGGGGGGCTTGTAGATACGCAGTATTTT | once | TRBD2 | TRBJ2-3 | TRBV4-2
CASSQGLKRSGYTF | TGTGCCAGCAGCCAGGGACTCAAGCGGAGCGGCTACACCTTC | . | . | TRBJ1-2 | TRBV13
CASSLVRVSNYGYTF | TGTGCCAGCAGCTTAGTAAGAGTTTCTAACTATGGCTACACCTTC | . | . | TRBJ1-2 | TRBV7-2
CASSLSTTEAFF | TGTGCCAGCAGTTTATCGACTACTGAAGCTTTCTTT | once | . | TRBJ1-1 | TRBV28
CASSGDYLGTDTQYF | TGTGCCAGCAGCGGAGACTACCTGGGCACAGATACGCAGTATTTT | . | . | TRBJ2-3 | TRBV9
CASSLQAGDYEQYF | TGTGCCAGCAGCTTACAGGCAGGGGACTACGAGCAGTACTTC | . | . | TRBJ2-7 | TRBV11-2
CASSEASYNEQFF | TGTGCCAGCTCCGAGGCATCCTACAATGAGCAGTTCTTC | . | . | TRBJ2-1 | TRBV11-2
CASSLEGGSYNEQFF | TGTGCCAGCAGCCTTGAAGGGGGCTCCTACAATGAGCAGTTCTTC | . | . | TRBJ2-1 | TRBV9
CASSLTRQEPSEQFF | TGTGCCAGCAGTTTAACCCGACAGGAGCCATCGGAGCAGTTCTTC | . | . | TRBJ2-1 | TRBV28
CAIPRLAGGRCDEQYF | TGTGCCATCCCCAGACTAGCGGGGGGACGTTGCGACGAGCAGTACTTC | . | TRBD2 | TRBJ2-7 | TRBV7-3
CASSLMRGGQETQYF | TGTGCCAGCAGCTTAATGCGGGGGGGTCAAGAGACCCAGTACTTC | . | TRBD2 | TRBJ2-5 | TRBV7-8
CASSRDTPYEQYF | TGCGCCAGCAGCCGGGACACCCCCTACGAGCAGTACTTC | . | . | TRBJ2-7 | TRBV5-1
CASSVTPTVNEQFF | TGTGCCAGCAGCGTAACCCCTACAGTCAATGAGCAGTTCTTC | . | . | TRBJ2-1 | TRBV9
CATSRVVGATDTQYF | TGTGCCACCAGCAGAGTTGTGGGAGCCACAGATACGCAGTATTTT | . | . | TRBJ2-3 | TRBV15
CASSALAIYEQYF | TGTGCCAGCAGTGCACTAGCGATATACGAGCAGTACTTC | once | TRBD2 | TRBJ2-7 | TRBV2
CASSIAGVGDTQYF | TGTGCCAGCAGTATAGCGGGAGTCGGAGATACGCAGTATTTT | . | TRBD2 | TRBJ2-3 | TRBV28
CASASGTGGVIYGYTF | TGCGCCAGCGCTTCCGGGACAGGGGGCGTTATATATGGCTACACCTTC | . | TRBD1 | TRBJ1-2 | TRBV5-1
CASSLKGQYLANTEAFF | TGTGCCAGCAGTTTAAAGGGACAGTATCTTGCGAACACTGAAGCTTTCTTT | . | TRBD1 | TRBJ1-1 | TRBV27
CASSIGGQGPYEQYF | TGTGCCAGTAGTATAGGGGGACAGGGTCCGTACGAGCAGTACTTC | . | TRBD1 | TRBJ2-7 | TRBV19
CASSLQGVGTDTQYF | TGCGCCAGCAGCCTACAGGGTGTCGGCACAGATACGCAGTATTTT | once | . | TRBJ2-3 | TRBV5-1
CASSQGGFGNTIYF | TGCGCCAGCAGCCAAGGGGGTTTTGGAAACACCATATATTTT | . | . | TRBJ1-3 | TRBV5-1